Listed below are T cell receptor beta chains from one sample, sequenced in a study of control samples from healthy donors and cancer patients. Profiling relied on immunoSEQ multiplex PCR, and the TCRdb table lists in-frame clones only, not all of them. The sample lists around 99,000 clones; 75% to 95% were seen once. The source material was blood. These receptors were taken from a human donor in good health. The donor label of this sample is uncertain. Both conserved end residues are part of each CDR3. Each record gives: clone size, CDR3 length, J gene, D gene, V gene, CDR3 DNA, CDR3 protein. A D gene is named only where the DNA matches it firmly. Rows give clone size only sometimes, using once, few, many, or a class for an expanded clone.

clone size: NA; CDR3 length: 16; J gene: TRBJ1-2; D gene: NA; V gene: TRBV9; CDR3 DNA: TGTGCCAGCAGCCAAGATGGGTGGTCGGGTGTCTATGGCTACACCTTC; CDR3 protein: CASSQDGWSGVYGYTF
clone size: NA; CDR3 length: 16; J gene: TRBJ1-5; D gene: NA; V gene: TRBV3-1/TRBV3-2; CDR3 DNA: TGTGCCAGCAGCCAAGAAGGGAGGGGGGCGAGCCAGCCCCAGCATTTT; CDR3 protein: CASSQEGRGASQPQHF
clone size: few; CDR3 length: 12; J gene: TRBJ2-7; D gene: NA; V gene: TRBV18; CDR3 DNA: TGTGCCAGCTCGCAAGACAGGAACGAGCAGTACTTC; CDR3 protein: CASSQDRNEQYF
clone size: NA; CDR3 length: 10; J gene: TRBJ2-5; D gene: NA; V gene: TRBV20-1; CDR3 DNA: TGCCGGGTCCCCGGGCAGACCCAGTACTTC; CDR3 protein: CRVPGQTQYF
clone size: NA; CDR3 length: 13; J gene: TRBJ1-5; D gene: NA; V gene: TRBV19; CDR3 DNA: TGTGCCAGTAGCAGGGAGGGGTATCAGCCCCAGCATTTT; CDR3 protein: CASSREGYQPQHF
clone size: once; CDR3 length: 15; J gene: TRBJ1-4; D gene: NA; V gene: TRBV14; CDR3 DNA: TGTGCCAGCAGCCAAGAAGGGAGTCTTCAGGAAAAACTGTTTTTT; CDR3 protein: CASSQEGSLQEKLFF
clone size: NA; CDR3 length: 15; J gene: TRBJ2-1; D gene: TRBD2; V gene: TRBV10-2; CDR3 DNA: TGCGCCAGCAGTGAGTCGAGTAGCGGGGGGGGTGAGCAGTTCTTC; CDR3 protein: CASSESSSGGGEQFF
clone size: NA; CDR3 length: 15; J gene: TRBJ1-3; D gene: NA; V gene: TRBV3-1/TRBV3-2; CDR3 DNA: TGTGCCAGCAGCCCTTACAGGTCTTTGGGAAACACCATATATTTT; CDR3 protein: CASSPYRSLGNTIYF
clone size: NA; CDR3 length: 14; J gene: TRBJ2-1; D gene: NA; V gene: TRBV9; CDR3 DNA: TGTGCCAGCAGCGTAGAGGGACTCGACAATGAGCAGTTCTTC; CDR3 protein: CASSVEGLDNEQFF
clone size: NA; CDR3 length: 15; J gene: TRBJ2-1; D gene: NA; V gene: TRBV11-2; CDR3 DNA: TGTGCCAGCAACCCTCGACAGGGAGGGTTGTATGAGCAGTTCTTC; CDR3 protein: CASNPRQGGLYEQFF
clone size: NA; CDR3 length: 13; J gene: TRBJ2-1; D gene: TRBD2; V gene: TRBV19; CDR3 DNA: TGTGCCAGCTCTAGCGGGGAGTACAATGAGCAGTTCTTC; CDR3 protein: CASSSGEYNEQFF
clone size: NA; CDR3 length: 14; J gene: TRBJ1-6; D gene: TRBD1; V gene: TRBV6-5; CDR3 DNA: TGTGCCAGCAGTTCAACAGGGGAAAATTCACCCCTCCACTTT; CDR3 protein: CASSSTGENSPLHF
clone size: few; CDR3 length: 12; J gene: TRBJ1-1; D gene: NA; V gene: TRBV30; CDR3 DNA: TGTGCCTGGAGCACAATGAACACTGAAGCTTTCTTT; CDR3 protein: CAWSTMNTEAFF
clone size: NA; CDR3 length: 15; J gene: TRBJ1-2; D gene: NA; V gene: TRBV19; CDR3 DNA: TGTGCCAGTACCATAGGCGGGGGGACGAACTATGGCTACACCTTC; CDR3 protein: CASTIGGGTNYGYTF
clone size: NA; CDR3 length: 14; J gene: TRBJ2-3; D gene: NA; V gene: TRBV10-2; CDR3 DNA: TGCGCCAGCAGAGATGTCCGGACCGGGGATACGCAGTATTTT; CDR3 protein: CASRDVRTGDTQYF
clone size: NA; CDR3 length: 15; J gene: TRBJ2-1; D gene: NA; V gene: TRBV28; CDR3 DNA: TGTGCCAGCATCCCGCCAGGTCGGGTTTACAGTGAGCAGTTCTTC; CDR3 protein: CASIPPGRVYSEQFF
clone size: NA; CDR3 length: 12; J gene: TRBJ1-4; D gene: TRBD1; V gene: TRBV30; CDR3 DNA: TGTGCCGGTGGGACAGTAAATGAAAAACTGTTTTTT; CDR3 protein: CAGGTVNEKLFF
clone size: NA; CDR3 length: 19; J gene: TRBJ2-6; D gene: NA; V gene: TRBV24-1; CDR3 DNA: TGTGCCACCAGTGATTCAGAAATGTGGGGGGGCACTGGGGCCAACGTCCTGACTTTC; CDR3 protein: CATSDSEMWGGTGANVLTF
clone size: NA; CDR3 length: 14; J gene: TRBJ1-2; D gene: NA; V gene: TRBV5-1; CDR3 DNA: TGCGCCAGCAGCCCGGGACGGACCCTTGCGGGCTACACCTTC; CDR3 protein: CASSPGRTLAGYTF
clone size: NA; CDR3 length: 15; J gene: TRBJ1-2; D gene: NA; V gene: TRBV18; CDR3 DNA: TGTGCCAGCTCACCCTCCCGGACAGAGAGCTATGGCTACACCTTC; CDR3 protein: CASSPSRTESYGYTF
clone size: NA; CDR3 length: 14; J gene: TRBJ1-2; D gene: TRBD1; V gene: TRBV27; CDR3 DNA: TGTGCCAGCAGTTTTACAGGGGTTGGCTATGGCTACACCTTC; CDR3 protein: CASSFTGVGYGYTF
clone size: NA; CDR3 length: 14; J gene: TRBJ1-1; D gene: TRBD1; V gene: TRBV7-3; CDR3 DNA: TGTGCCAGCAGCCCCCAGGCAGGGGGAACTGAAGCTTTCTTT; CDR3 protein: CASSPQAGGTEAFF
clone size: NA; CDR3 length: 17; J gene: TRBJ1-6; D gene: NA; V gene: TRBV4-1; CDR3 DNA: TGCGCCAGCAGCCAAGAGACGCTAGCCTCCTATAATTCACCCCTCCACTTT; CDR3 protein: CASSQETLASYNSPLHF
clone size: NA; CDR3 length: 13; J gene: TRBJ2-1; D gene: NA; V gene: TRBV15; CDR3 DNA: TGTGCCACCAGCAGAGAGTTCCGGGCGAGGCAGTTCTTC; CDR3 protein: CATSREFRARQFF
clone size: NA; CDR3 length: 15; J gene: TRBJ1-2; D gene: TRBD1; V gene: TRBV18; CDR3 DNA: TGTGCCAGCTCACCACCTCACGGGACAGGACATGGCTACACCTTC; CDR3 protein: CASSPPHGTGHGYTF
clone size: NA; CDR3 length: 17; J gene: TRBJ1-6; D gene: TRBD1; V gene: TRBV24-1; CDR3 DNA: TGTGCCAGGCGATACAGGGGGCTGAGCTCCTATAATTCACCCCTCCACTTT; CDR3 protein: CARRYRGLSSYNSPLHF
clone size: NA; CDR3 length: 15; J gene: TRBJ1-5; D gene: NA; V gene: TRBV6-5; CDR3 DNA: TGTGCCAGCAGTTACTCGTGGGATAGCAATCAGCCCCAGCATTTT; CDR3 protein: CASSYSWDSNQPQHF
clone size: NA; CDR3 length: 13; J gene: TRBJ1-4; D gene: NA; V gene: TRBV6-5; CDR3 DNA: TGTGCCAGCACACCCGGGGTTGGTGAAAAACTGTTTTTT; CDR3 protein: CASTPGVGEKLFF
clone size: NA; CDR3 length: 16; J gene: TRBJ2-3; D gene: TRBD2; V gene: TRBV28; CDR3 DNA: TGTGCCAGCAGAGGCACTAGCGGGGGGTGGACAGATACGCAGTATTTT; CDR3 protein: CASRGTSGGWTDTQYF
clone size: NA; CDR3 length: 13; J gene: TRBJ1-2; D gene: NA; V gene: TRBV7-9; CDR3 DNA: TGTGCCAGCAGCTTAGCGGGGACTGCGGGCTACACCTTC; CDR3 protein: CASSLAGTAGYTF
clone size: NA; CDR3 length: 16; J gene: TRBJ1-6; D gene: NA; V gene: TRBV28; CDR3 DNA: TGTGCCAGCAGTCCCAGGGCCTCCCCGAGCGGTTCACCCCTCCACTTT; CDR3 protein: CASSPRASPSGSPLHF
clone size: NA; CDR3 length: 15; J gene: TRBJ1-2; D gene: NA; V gene: TRBV9; CDR3 DNA: TGTGCCAGCAGCGTTCTGAGGGAAGGGGACTATGGCTACACCTTC; CDR3 protein: CASSVLREGDYGYTF
clone size: few; CDR3 length: 14; J gene: TRBJ1-5; D gene: TRBD1; V gene: TRBV19; CDR3 DNA: TGTGCCAGTAGTATAGAAGGGGGCCGTCAGCCCCAGCATTTT; CDR3 protein: CASSIEGGRQPQHF
clone size: NA; CDR3 length: 17; J gene: TRBJ1-2; D gene: NA; V gene: TRBV30; CDR3 DNA: TGTGCCTGGAGTCTTCCAACTAATCGGGCCCCGGGCTATGGCTACACCTTC; CDR3 protein: CAWSLPTNRAPGYGYTF
clone size: NA; CDR3 length: 13; J gene: TRBJ2-2; D gene: NA; V gene: TRBV5-1; CDR3 DNA: TGCGCCAGCAGCTTGGAGGGGACCGGGGAGCTGTTTTTT; CDR3 protein: CASSLEGTGELFF
clone size: once; CDR3 length: 15; J gene: TRBJ1-5; D gene: NA; V gene: TRBV27; CDR3 DNA: TGTGCCAGCAGTCCCAATAATTTGGGCAATCAGCCCCAGCATTTT; CDR3 protein: CASSPNNLGNQPQHF
clone size: NA; CDR3 length: 16; J gene: TRBJ2-1; D gene: NA; V gene: TRBV19; CDR3 DNA: TGTGCCAGTAGCATGGTCCGGGACGGATTTGGGAATGAGCAGTTCTTC; CDR3 protein: CASSMVRDGFGNEQFF
clone size: NA; CDR3 length: 12; J gene: TRBJ1-2; D gene: TRBD1; V gene: TRBV30; CDR3 DNA: TGTGCCTGGAGACGGGACAGGGGTGGCTACACCTTC; CDR3 protein: CAWRRDRGGYTF
clone size: NA; CDR3 length: 17; J gene: TRBJ2-1; D gene: TRBD2; V gene: TRBV7-2; CDR3 DNA: TGTGCCAGCAGCCCCCAGACTAGCGGGGAAGCCTACAATGAGCAGTTCTTC; CDR3 protein: CASSPQTSGEAYNEQFF
clone size: NA; CDR3 length: 14; J gene: TRBJ2-3; D gene: NA; V gene: TRBV14; CDR3 DNA: TGTGCCAGCAGCCTTGAGTTCCGAACAGATACGCAGTATTTT; CDR3 protein: CASSLEFRTDTQYF
clone size: NA; CDR3 length: 14; J gene: TRBJ2-5; D gene: NA; V gene: TRBV19; CDR3 DNA: TGTGCCAGTAGTTTGGTCCTATCTTATGAGACCCAGTACTTC; CDR3 protein: CASSLVLSYETQYF
clone size: NA; CDR3 length: 16; J gene: TRBJ2-3; D gene: TRBD1; V gene: TRBV5-4; CDR3 DNA: TGTGCCAGCAGCCCAAACTCCGGGACAGGGCGGGATACGCAGTATTTT; CDR3 protein: CASSPNSGTGRDTQYF
clone size: NA; CDR3 length: 15; J gene: TRBJ1-2; D gene: TRBD1; V gene: TRBV29-1; CDR3 DNA: TGCAGCGTTGAAGATCTGGACAGGGGCGGGTTCGGCTACACCTTC; CDR3 protein: CSVEDLDRGGFGYTF